The entry below describes one TCR beta chain. This table comes from immunoSEQ multiplex PCR, and its TCRdb copy is limited to in-frame clones, with some not included. The table shows about 240,000 clones, with 80% to 85% occurring only once. Germline CDR1 and CDR2: LGHDT and YNNKEL (reference sequence). V lost 4 bases and J lost 2; bases outside the gene matches: 2. The CDR3 runs 14 residues. This sample was included in a study of blood T cell repertoires in COVID-19. Study-level background: The origin of the acute and convalescent COVID-19 samples was the United States, Italy and Spain. PBMCs, B-cell-depleted T cells, or T cells provided the cDNA or gDNA that made up the material.

The specimen was peripheral blood. The receptor was isolated from a woman aged 18-29 years with acute or convalescent COVID-19. V usage is TRBV3-1 (or the pseudogene TRBV3-2) and J usage is TRBJ2-7; 10 bases match TRBD2. Written as DNA, the CDR3 is TGTGCCAGCAGCCTGGGGACTAGCGCCTACGAGCAGTACTTC. This codes for CASSLGTSAYEQYF.